The clone carrying this TCR beta chain was counted many times. Its antigen remains unidentified. The data are from a study of T cell repertoires in cytomegalovirus infection. Study-level background: An indication of both CMV infection and matching HLA type came from public TCR beta signatures. Broader study findings: People with CMV and the relevant HLA were identified by cumulative public TCR beta family frequency. The ex vivo response was dominated by HLA-C-restricted CMV-specific TCR beta clonotypes.

Germline assignment: CDR1 SGHVS and CDR2 FQNEAQ. The germline V and J ends were trimmed by 5 bases and 7 bases, with 11 bases remaining between them. This CDR3 has 12 amino acids. A single record per CDR3 protein comes from TCRdb applying MiXCR to the reads. The sample includes roughly 720,000 distinct CDR3 sequences, under 40% of them seen just once. This chain joins TRBV7-8 and TRBJ1-1, with a tentative D call TRBD1 (5 bases). The sequence derives from a human donor in good health (CMV status not recorded). Some clones in this sample may be carry-over from other donors' samples. Sequenced material: PBMCs. CDR3 amino acids: CASSLGTVEAFF. DNA for the CDR3: TGTGCCAGCAGCCTAGGGACGGTTGAAGCTTTCTTT.